Given below is one T cell receptor beta chain in context. In the original analysis: Estimates of nucleated cell counts were drawn from the amplification of reference gene primers. Some clones are missing from TCRdb's copy, which holds only in-frame ones; the method was immunoSEQ multiplex PCR. The DNA gave D and trimming, while V, J and clone size come from that table. The sample holds 130,000 or so clones, about four fifths seen once. The data derive from a study of blood T cell repertoires in COVID-19. In the study overall: Sample material is recorded as cDNA or gDNA derived from T cells, B-cell-depleted T cells, or PBMCs.

V dropped 6 bases and J dropped 3; count of bases not matched to a gene: 1. There are 14 residues in the CDR3. Germline CDR1 and CDR2: MNHEY and SVGAGI. The sample consisted of peripheral blood. The clonotype originates from a man older than 75 with acute or convalescent COVID-19. The chain employs TRBV6-5 and TRBJ2-7; 14 bases align to TRBD2. CDR3 in amino acids: CASRGTSGGYEQYF. CDR3 nucleotides: TGTGCCAGCAGGGGGACTAGCGGGGGCTACGAGCAGTACTTC.